The present entry profiles one TCR beta chain with its context. Its antigen is unidentified. This sample is drawn from a study of T cell responses to AZD1222 COVID-19 vaccine. Study-wide results and caveats: At 160-218 and 743-854, vaccine-associated CD4 TCRs were dominant, and they spanned spike. White British people made up most donors, females outnumbered males, and clonal diversity was possibly underestimated. Targets within unmutated variant regions were reportedly found for nearly half of spike-specific TCRs.

This CDR3 contains 14 residues. Germline V gene lookup returns CDR1 SGHAT and CDR2 FQNNGV. The germline V and J ends were trimmed by 5 bases and 4 bases, with 14 bases remaining between them. This table comes from immunoSEQ multiplex PCR, and its TCRdb copy is limited to in-frame clones, with some not included. Altogether about 140,000 clones are present, around 90% being singletons, with the ten largest covering about 5%. The source material was peripheral blood, sampled on day 0 of AZD1222 vaccination. This sequence was found in an adult in good health. This chain connects TRBV11-2 to TRBJ1-1; weak D call: TRBD1 (6 bases). This chain's CDR3 is CASSPYREGTEAFF. Written as DNA, the CDR3 is TGTGCCAGCAGCCCCTACAGGGAGGGCACTGAAGCTTTCTTT.